The clone carrying this T cell receptor beta chain was found a few times. The CDR3 runs to 15 residues. V dropped 5 bases and J dropped 4 bases, with 17 bases sitting between them. A universal primer site came from template switching; cDNA carried unique molecular identifiers. TCRdb independently ran MiXCR on the 5' RACE reads; one entry per CDR3 protein. There are fewer than 500,000 distinct CDR3 sequences in the sample; approximately 24% occur only once, and about 2.7% lies in the top ten. This sample was taken from a study of identical twins. These records were also assigned to another study, of T cells expressing NK-cell markers.

The chain carries TRBV12-3 or TRBV12-4 and TRBJ1-2, with a possible D match to TRBD1 (6 bases). This TCR was sampled from a woman between 18 and 29 years old in good health. Sequencing was done on a sample of CD4+ T cells sorted from blood. The CDR3 loop reads CASSPGTGSVYGYTF. The DNA for the CDR3 is TGTGCCAGCAGTCCCGGTACAGGGAGTGTCTATGGCTACACCTTC.